This T cell receptor beta chain is drawn from a study of T cell changes during pregnancy in multiple sclerosis. CDR1 and CDR2 (germline): MGHDK, SYGVNS. This CDR3 has 14 residues. Losses at the gene ends were 4 bases for V and 5 bases for J; bases not matched to a gene: 3. Here immunoSEQ multiplex PCR was the method, and the copy in TCRdb shows in-frame clones only, minus some. The sample lists around 57,000 clones, roughly 92% occurring once. The receptor comes from a female donor with multiple sclerosis, enrolled in a pregnancy study. The starting material was CD4+ T cells from peripheral blood mononuclear cells, obtained in the third trimester of pregnancy. The rearrangement links TRBV25-1 to TRBJ1-4; 8 bases fit TRBD1. The CDR3 spells CASSGTGYNEKLFF. Written as DNA, the CDR3 is TGTGCCAGCAGTGGGACAGGGTACAATGAAAAACTGTTTTTT. Full variable domain (remainder filled in from reference TRBV25-1 and TRBJ1-4): EADIYQTPRYLVIGTGKKITLECSQTMGHDKMYWYQQDPGMELHLIHYSYGVNSTEKGDLSSESTVSRIRTEHFPLTLESARPSHTSQYLCASSGTGYNEKLFFGSGTQLSVL.